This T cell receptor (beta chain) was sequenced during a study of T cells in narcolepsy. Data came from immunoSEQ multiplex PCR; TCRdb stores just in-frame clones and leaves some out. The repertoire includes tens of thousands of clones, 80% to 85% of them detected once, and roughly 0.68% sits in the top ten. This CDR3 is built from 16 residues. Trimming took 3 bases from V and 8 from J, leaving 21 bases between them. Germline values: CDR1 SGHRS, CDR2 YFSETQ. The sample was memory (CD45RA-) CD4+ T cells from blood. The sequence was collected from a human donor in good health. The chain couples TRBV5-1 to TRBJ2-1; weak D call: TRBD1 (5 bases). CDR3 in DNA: TGCGCCAGCAGCTCGCTAAGGGGAAGTTTCACAGATGAGCAGTTCTTC. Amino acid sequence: CASSSLRGSFTDEQFF.